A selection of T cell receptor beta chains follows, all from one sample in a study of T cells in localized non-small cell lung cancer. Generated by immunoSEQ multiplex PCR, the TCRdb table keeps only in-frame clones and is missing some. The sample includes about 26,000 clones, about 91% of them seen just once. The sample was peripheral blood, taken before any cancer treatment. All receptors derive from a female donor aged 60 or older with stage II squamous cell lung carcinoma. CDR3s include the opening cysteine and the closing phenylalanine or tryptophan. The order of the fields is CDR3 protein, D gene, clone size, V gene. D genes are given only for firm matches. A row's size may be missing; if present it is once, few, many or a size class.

CTSSPGTSGPYNEQFF,.,.,TRBV1
CASSEALQGWGYTF,.,.,TRBV2
CASSLADVGGEKLFF,.,.,TRBV5-1
CASSTVGETQYF,.,once,TRBV10-2
CASSSTRGPSQPQHF,.,.,TRBV4-2
CASSLDGRSVGEAFF,.,once,TRBV11-2
CASSQQVNTEAFF,.,.,TRBV18
CSVDGGAGANVLTF,.,.,TRBV29-1
CASSEGDGEGGGELFF,.,.,TRBV6-1
CASSFDRTQYF,.,once,TRBV5-6
CASSPTRGSYEQYF,.,.,TRBV18
CASSPVVGNEQYF,.,.,TRBV18
CASSPRQGPSYEQYF,TRBD1,.,TRBV18
CASNSGQPWEQYF,TRBD1,.,TRBV28
CASSELAGGSQYF,TRBD2,.,TRBV6-4
CASSLAGTSQETQYF,TRBD2,.,TRBV7-2
CASSQWTGTNTEAFF,TRBD1,once,TRBV18
CASNSYGELFF,.,.,TRBV28
CASSPAGTTNEKLFF,.,.,TRBV7-6
CASRSTASSEAFF,.,once,TRBV19
CASSSIGRENTEAFF,.,.,TRBV5-1
CASSLRGLYTDTQYF,.,.,TRBV5-1
CAWSSAGGFYNEQFF,TRBD2,.,TRBV30
CASSLAFQTSGHRDTQYF,TRBD2,.,TRBV5-5
CASSRTSGGYTGELFF,TRBD2,.,TRBV5-1
CASSPDYGAYEQYF,.,.,TRBV7-2
CASSFLSLAGGRTDTQYF,TRBD2,.,TRBV27
CASRSQSGGNTDTQYF,TRBD2,.,TRBV5-1
CASSPKTGAPGDTQYF,.,.,TRBV5-1
CASSVVGSGSNTGELFF,.,.,TRBV9
CASSLQGIYYEQYF,.,.,TRBV18
CASSFSGGPYEQYF,TRBD2,.,TRBV7-2
CASSSTVPNQPQHF,.,.,TRBV28
CASSLGNNEQFF,.,.,TRBV11-3
CASSLVTGGSSYNEQFF,TRBD1,.,TRBV7-6
CASSGVRQGGTEAFF,TRBD1,.,TRBV2
CASSWTGDPYGYTF,TRBD1,.,TRBV4-2
CASSNYPRKEKLFF,.,.,TRBV19
CASSNTGTSGLEQYF,TRBD2,once,TRBV7-2
CASSQDGAVTGVNEQFF,.,.,TRBV4-1
CSMDEGTDTQYF,.,.,TRBV29-1
CAISPSAASDEQYF,.,.,TRBV10-3
CASSQDLTGWELFF,.,.,TRBV4-2
CASSLPDTNEKLFF,.,.,TRBV5-1
CASSEPGQSMTRQFF,.,.,TRBV25-1
CASSQEGAPGTNEQFF,.,once,TRBV4-3
CASSLGLEAFF,.,.,TRBV7-2
CASSWTSGSAVTGELFF,TRBD2,.,TRBV18
CASSTGRGSTDTQYF,.,.,TRBV18
CATSSRRNTEAFF,.,.,TRBV15
CASGDAKLFF,.,.,TRBV2
CASSAPRGHSGGYTF,.,once,TRBV7-9
CASSRDRQGNEQFF,TRBD1,.,TRBV6-6
CASSQDKGARGYTF,TRBD1,.,TRBV4-1
CASPPTPAGGPNEQFF,TRBD2,.,TRBV10-2